The next 24 T cell receptor beta chains were all read from a single sample in a study of T cell responses to AZD1222 COVID-19 vaccine. The assay was immunoSEQ multiplex PCR, and TCRdb's table has in-frame clones only and misses some. The sample records about 200,000 clones, about 91% being singletons. This specimen was peripheral blood, taken on day 0 of AZD1222 vaccination. These receptors originate from an adult in good health.

The V and J genes are TRBV14 and TRBJ2-7, with 9 bases that match TRBD1. The germline gives CDR1 SGHDN, CDR2 FVKESK. This CDR3 has 13 amino acids. V lost 8 bases, J lost 6 bases, and 8 bases stayed unmatched. The CDR3 DNA sequence: TGTGCCAGCTTTCCGGGACAGGGTAGCGAGCAGTACTTC. Translation gives CASFPGQGSEQYF.

This clone was seen more than once but under ten times. The J gene is TRBJ1-1, the V gene TRBV12-3 or TRBV12-4; D remains ambiguous. Trimming removed 6 bases at V and 4 bases at J, with 9 bases between. The CDR3 has 12 amino acids. This CDR3 is CASSQAATEAFF. The CDR3 DNA is TGTGCCAGCAGCCAAGCGGCCACTGAAGCTTTCTTT.

This clone was seen a single time. The V gene is TRBV6-5, the J gene TRBJ1-1; 8 nucleotides match TRBD1. The CDR3 length is 15 residues. The germline V gene encodes CDR1 MNHEY and CDR2 SVGAGI. The trim removed 7 bases at V and 10 bases at J, leaving 17 bases unmatched. The CDR3 DNA is TGTGCCAGCAAACCGGGACAGGCCCTTATAGGTCGAGCTTTCTTT. It is translated as CASKPGQALIGRAFF.

This chain uses TRBV11-2 with TRBJ1-2; weak D call: TRBD1 (5 bases). CDR1 SGHAT and CDR2 FQNNGV come from the germline V gene. The V gene lost 0 bases and the J gene lost 6 bases, with 14 bases spanning the gap. The CDR3 totals 15 residues. CDR3 region: CASSLDPQGRNGYTF. The CDR3 nucleotides are TGTGCCAGCAGCTTAGACCCCCAGGGCAGAAATGGCTACACCTTC. The full variable domain, in which reference TRBV11-2 and TRBJ1-2 provide the parts outside the CDR3, is EAGVAQSPRYKIIEKRQSVAFWCNPISGHATLYWYQQILGQGPKLLIQFQNNGVVDDSQLPKDRFSAERLKGVDSTLKIQPAKLEDSAVYLCASSLDPQGRNGYTFGSGTRLTVV.

The V gene is TRBV19, the J gene TRBJ1-2; 8 bases are shared with TRBD1. With V trimmed by 7 bases and J by 8 bases, 12 bases remained unmatched. Germline lookup yields CDR1 LNHDA and CDR2 SQIVND (reference sequence). The CDR3 runs to 14 residues. CDR3 DNA sequence: TGTGCCAGTACGACGCAGGGGGCAGCGAGGGGCTACACCTTC. It specifies CASTTQGAARGYTF.

V is TRBV5-6 and J is TRBJ2-7; the match to TRBD1 covers 9 bases. The germline V gene encodes CDR1 SGHDT and CDR2 YYEEEE. The V segment lost 0 bases and the J segment 2 bases; nucleotides outside the gene matches: 3. The CDR3 extends over 15 amino acids. CDR3 sequence (DNA): TGTGCCAGCAGCTTGGGGGACAGGGAGGCCTACGAGCAGTACTTC. Protein sequence: CASSLGDREAYEQYF.

This sequence joins TRBV12-3 or TRBV12-4 and TRBJ1-2, with D hard to call. The CDR3 runs to 12 residues. V lost 5 bases and J 6 bases, leaving 10 bases between the germline ends. CDR3 nucleotides: TGTGCCAGCAGTCCTGCGGTCGATGGCTACACCTTC. Amino acid sequence: CASSPAVDGYTF.

This sequence joins TRBV19 and TRBJ1-5; 7 bases map to TRBD1. This CDR3 is 16 amino acids long. After removal of 7 bases from V and 0 bases from J, the junction contained 9 bases not matched to a gene. Germline values: CDR1 LNHDA, CDR2 SQIVND (reference sequence). This chain's CDR3 is CASTPGQQYSNQPQHF. The CDR3 DNA reads TGTGCCAGTACCCCGGGACAGCAGTATAGCAATCAGCCCCAGCATTTT.

The V and J genes are TRBV11-2 and TRBJ2-7; no definite D call. Trimming cost V 2 bases and J 6 bases, with 5 bases left between them. Germline V gene sequence: CDR1 SGHAT, CDR2 FQNNGV. CDR3 length: 11 residues. This CDR3 reads CASSLPGEQYF. The CDR3 DNA sequence: TGTGCCAGCAGCTTACCTGGCGAGCAGTACTTC.

The V gene is TRBV20-1, the J gene TRBJ1-1; D unresolved. V was cut by 6 bases and J by 4 bases, with 9 bases left in between. The CDR3 loop spans 11 amino acids. Germline V gene sequence: CDR1 DFQATT, CDR2 SNEGSKA (reference sequence). The CDR3 region has the DNA TGCAGTGCGGGCCCCGCCACTGAAGCTTTCTTT. It translates to CSAGPATEAFF.

The chain recombines TRBV10-3 with TRBJ1-1; D possibly corresponds to TRBD1 (5 bases). CDR3 length: 15 amino acids. The ends were cut back, 3 bases at V and 1 base at J, with 12 bases in the middle. In germline, CDR1 is ENHRY, CDR2 SYGVKD. CDR3 DNA: TGTGCCATCAGTGATAACGACAGCCCGAACACTGAAGCTTTCTTT. As protein: CAISDNDSPNTEAFF.

The chain has TRBV6-5 and TRBJ1-2; a weak D match, TRBD1 (5 bases). The CDR3 contains 12 residues. V lost 7 bases and J 8 bases, leaving 14 bases between the germline ends. Per the germline V gene, CDR1 is MNHEY and CDR2 is SVGAGI. The chain's CDR3 is CASTIDRGGYTF. In DNA, the CDR3 is TGTGCCAGCACCATAGACAGAGGGGGCTACACCTTC.

The chain links TRBV30 to TRBJ1-2; tentative D call: TRBD1 (5 bases). Germline V gives CDR1 GTSNPN, CDR2 SVGIG (reference sequence). V was cut by 8 bases and J by 4 bases, with 8 bases left in between. This CDR3 has 10 amino acids. CDR3 DNA: TGTGCCCACAGGTCCTATGGCTACACCTTC. Translation gives CAHRSYGYTF.

The chain uses TRBV6-5 and TRBJ1-1; 7 bases fit TRBD1. The V segment lost 3 bases and the J segment 0 bases; nucleotides outside the gene matches: 7. CDR3 length: 16 amino acids. Germline V CDR1 and CDR2: MNHEY, SVGAGI. The CDR3: CASSYIKGAMNTEAFF. CDR3 DNA: TGTGCCAGCAGTTATATTAAGGGGGCAATGAACACTGAAGCTTTCTTT.

The chain combines TRBV6-5 with TRBJ1-2, with TRBD1 matching over 7 bases. The CDR3 loop spans 11 amino acids. Germline V gives CDR1 MNHEY, CDR2 SVGAGI. The V gene end was trimmed by 9 bases and the J gene end by 8 bases; junction bases not matched to a gene: 6. CDR3 DNA sequence: TGTGCCAGTGGGGACAGTCGCGGCTACACCTTC. It yields the protein CASGDSRGYTF.

The rearrangement links TRBV7-9 to TRBJ2-1, with D perhaps TRBD2 (5 bases). The CDR3 has 13 residues. Per the germline V gene, CDR1 is SEHNR and CDR2 is FQNEAQ (reference sequence). V dropped 2 bases and J dropped 9 bases, with 11 bases sitting between them. Here the CDR3 reads CASSLRPSREQFF. The CDR3 DNA is TGTGCCAGCAGCTTACGACCTAGCCGTGAGCAGTTCTTC.

The rearrangement links TRBV10-1 to TRBJ2-3; 8 bases align to TRBD1. V lost 6 bases, J lost 7 bases, and 12 bases stayed unmatched. Germline CDR1 WNHNN, CDR2 SYGVQD (reference sequence). CDR3 length: 15 residues. In DNA, the CDR3 is TGCGCCAGCAGCCACTCAGAGGGGGACAGGAATACGCAGTATTTT. It is translated as CASSHSEGDRNTQYF.

The V and J genes are TRBV6-7 and TRBJ1-6; TRBD1 matches 8 bases. TRBV6-7 is designated an ORF whose function remains uncertain. Unmatched junction bases numbered 7, after V lost 11 bases and J lost 7 bases. This CDR3 has 13 amino acids. The CDR3 DNA follows: TGTGCCGGACAGGGATCCGGAAATTCACCCCTCCACTTT. This sequence encodes CAGQGSGNSPLHF.

V is TRBV19 and J is TRBJ1-2, with 8 bases identical to TRBD1. From germline, CDR1 is LNHDA and CDR2 SQIVND (reference sequence). V was pared by 6 bases and J by 7 bases, with 7 bases of the junction left unmatched. The CDR3 extends over 13 amino acids. The CDR3 sequence: CASRTGEFGGYTF. Here the CDR3 DNA reads TGTGCCAGTAGGACAGGGGAGTTCGGTGGCTACACCTTC.

The chain couples TRBV6-5 to TRBJ1-2; D possibly corresponds to TRBD1 (6 bases). The CDR3 has 13 amino acids. The V gene lost 6 bases and the J gene lost 4 bases, with 12 bases spanning the gap. The germline V gene has CDR1 MNHEY and CDR2 SVGAGI. The CDR3: CASSNRVSYGYTF. For the CDR3, the DNA is TGTGCCAGCAGCAACAGGGTTTCCTATGGCTACACCTTC.

The table lists this clone with a count of one. J is TRBJ2-1 and V is TRBV6-4; D might be TRBD1 (6 bases). The CDR3 has 13 residues. Trimming took 2 bases from V and 10 from J, leaving 12 bases between them. From germline, CDR1 is MRHNA and CDR2 SNTAGT. The chain's CDR3 is CASSDTGQGEQFF. The DNA of the CDR3 is TGTGCCAGCAGTGACACAGGGCAGGGGGAGCAGTTCTTC.

The rearrangement links TRBV4-1 to TRBJ2-3; a weak D match, TRBD1 (5 bases). The germline V gene encodes CDR1 MGHRA and CDR2 YSYEKL. V lost 4 bases and J lost 2, with 13 bases in between. The length of the CDR3 is 15 residues. CDR3 protein: CASSRGQTITDTQYF. DNA of the CDR3: TGCGCCAGCAGCCGAGGACAAACCATCACAGATACGCAGTATTTT.

The V and J genes are TRBV4-2 and TRBJ2-7, with 8 bases matching TRBD2. CDR3 length: 17 residues. V was clipped by 2 bases and J by 0 bases; unmatched bases: 9. Germline CDR1 and CDR2: LGHNA and YNFKEQ. Here the CDR3 reads CASSQSVLAEISYEQYF. The DNA of the CDR3 is TGTGCCAGCAGCCAAAGTGTACTAGCGGAGATCTCCTACGAGCAGTACTTC.

The chain has TRBV30 and TRBJ1-4, with D unresolved. The V gene's germline CDR1 is GTSNPN and CDR2 SVGIG (reference sequence). This CDR3 is 15 amino acids long. Trimming shortened V by 1 base and J by 8 bases, and 17 bases separated the two germline ends. In nucleotides, the CDR3 is TGTGCCTGGAGTGCGGACCGGGCCGCGGGGGAAAAACTGTTTTTT. Protein: CAWSADRAAGEKLFF.